The 29 T cell receptor beta chains below all came from one sample that was sequenced in a study of cytomegalovirus exposure and HLA in healthy donors. This table comes from immunoSEQ multiplex PCR, and its TCRdb copy is limited to in-frame clones, with some not included. This repertoire shows roughly 60,000 clones, 92% found once; its top ten account for 1% to 1.5%. The source material was PBMCs. These receptors all stem from a young woman in good health and CMV-seronegative.

This sequence joins TRBV29-1 and TRBJ2-7; TRBD1 might be the D (5 bases). V dropped 6 bases and J dropped 1 base, with 10 bases sitting between them. Germline V gene lookup returns CDR1 SQVTM and CDR2 ANQGSEA. The CDR3 extends over 12 amino acids. The CDR3 DNA reads TGCAGCGTCGGTGACAGTTCCTACGAGCAGTACTTC. Translating gives CSVGDSSYEQYF.

CDR3 sequence reads: CASSFFPGQGATDTQYF. CDR3 sequence (DNA): TGCGCCAGCAGCTTTTTCCCGGGACAGGGTGCCACAGATACGCAGTATTTT. The J gene is TRBJ2-3, the V gene TRBV5-1; 9 bases line up with TRBD1. The length of the CDR3 is 17 residues. The trim removed 2 bases at V and 2 bases at J, leaving 9 bases unmatched. Germline V gene sequence: CDR1 SGHRS, CDR2 YFSETQ. The full variable domain, with the rest looked up from reference TRBV5-1 and TRBJ2-3, is KAGVTQTPRYLIKTRGQQVTLSCSPISGHRSVSWYQQTPGQGLQFLFEYFSETQRNKGNFPGRFSGRQFSNSRSEMNVSTLELGDSALYLCASSFFPGQGATDTQYFGPGTRLTVL.

The gene calls are TRBV27 and TRBJ2-1, with 7 bases identical to TRBD2. Trimming took 3 bases from V and 7 from J; bases not matched to a gene: 6. The germline V gene encodes CDR1 MNHEY and CDR2 SMNVEV (reference sequence). The CDR3 consists of 14 residues. The CDR3 reads CASSLAGVTNEQFF. The CDR3 region has the DNA TGTGCCAGCAGTTTGGCGGGAGTAACAAATGAGCAGTTCTTC.

J is TRBJ2-3 and V is TRBV28; D is perhaps TRBD1 (5 bases). The CDR3 has 15 residues. Germline CDR1 reads MDHEN; CDR2 reads SYDVKM. The V end lost 1 base, the J end lost 4 bases, and 12 bases lay between the germline ends. The CDR3 reads CASSLLQGFSDTQYF. The CDR3 DNA is TGTGCCAGCAGTTTATTGCAGGGTTTCTCAGATACGCAGTATTTT. The full variable domain, rest sourced from reference TRBV28 and TRBJ2-3, is DVKVTQSSRYLVKRTGEKVFLECVQDMDHENMFWYRQDPGLGLRLIYFSYDVKMKEKGDIPEGYSVSREKKERFSLILESASTNQTSMYLCASSLLQGFSDTQYFGPGTRLTVL.

This chain connects TRBV5-4 to TRBJ1-1; D ambiguous. This CDR3 has 16 residues. The V gene lost 7 bases and the J gene lost 0 bases, with 19 bases spanning the gap. In germline, CDR1 is SGHNT, CDR2 YYREEE (reference sequence). The CDR3 loop reads CASRTSRRGMNTEAFF. DNA for the CDR3: TGTGCCAGCCGGACCTCTCGGCGGGGTATGAACACTGAAGCTTTCTTT.

V gene TRBV14 combines with J gene TRBJ2-7; the match to TRBD1 covers 7 bases. CDR3 length: 12 amino acids. V was pared by 4 bases and J by 4 bases, with 1 base of the junction left unmatched. Germline V CDR1 and CDR2: SGHDN, FVKESK. Here the CDR3 reads CASSPQGYEQYF. CDR3 DNA sequence: TGTGCCAGCAGCCCACAGGGGTACGAGCAGTACTTC.

The V call is TRBV19, the J call TRBJ2-1; maybe TRBD2 (5 bases). Deletions cut 3 bases from V and 6 bases from J, with 12 bases between. This CDR3 spans 14 amino acids. Germline V gives CDR1 LNHDA, CDR2 SQIVND (reference sequence). The CDR3: CASSMASLGNEQFF. In nucleotides, the CDR3 is TGTGCCAGTAGTATGGCTAGCCTCGGCAATGAGCAGTTCTTC.

The gene calls are TRBV4-1 and TRBJ1-5; TRBD1 matches at 11 bases. Germline-derived CDR1 and CDR2 are MGHRA and YSYEKL. This CDR3 is 20 amino acids long. Trimming cost V 0 bases and J 6 bases; bases outside gene matches: 16. The CDR3 sequence is CASSQDRTGGVFGGVQPQHF. The CDR3 DNA reads TGCGCCAGCAGCCAAGATAGGACAGGGGGCGTTTTTGGCGGTGTTCAGCCCCAGCATTTT.

The V call is TRBV6-5, the J call TRBJ2-2; 7 positions agree with TRBD1. Germline V CDR1 and CDR2: MNHEY, SVGAGI. Trimming removed 4 bases from V and 4 bases from J; junction bases left unmatched: 6. The CDR3 extends over 15 amino acids. CDR3 amino acids: CASSWDRPPTGELFF. The CDR3 coding sequence is TGTGCCAGCAGTTGGGACAGACCCCCCACCGGGGAGCTGTTTTTT.

This chain links TRBV4-2 with TRBJ2-1, with 12 nucleotides matching TRBD2. CDR3 length: 16 residues. Germline V CDR1 and CDR2: LGHNA, YNFKEQ. Unmatched junction bases numbered 5, after V lost 0 bases and J lost 8 bases. The CDR3 here is CASSQDGTSGRDEQFF. Here the CDR3 DNA reads TGTGCCAGCAGCCAAGATGGGACTAGCGGGCGTGATGAGCAGTTCTTC.

The V call is TRBV7-2, the J call TRBJ2-2; D unclear. The V gene's germline CDR1 is SGHTA and CDR2 FQGNSA. This CDR3 is built from 11 residues. The germline V and J ends were trimmed by 6 bases and 7 bases, with 6 bases remaining between them. Written as DNA, the CDR3 is TGTGCCAGCAGTCCCATCGGGGAGCTGTTTTTT. It codes for CASSPIGELFF. The full variable domain, with the rest looked up from reference TRBV7-2 and TRBJ2-2, is GAGVSQSPSNKVTEKGKDVELRCDPISGHTALYWYRQSLGQGLEFLIYFQGNSAPDKSGLPSDRFSAERTGGSVSTLTIQRTQQEDSAVYLCASSPIGELFFGEGSRLTVL.

This rearrangement joins TRBV4-2 to TRBJ2-7; 8 bases are shared with TRBD1. Germline values: CDR1 LGHNA, CDR2 YNFKEQ. The CDR3 extends over 16 amino acids. After removal of 1 base from V and 3 bases from J, the junction contained 8 bases not matched to a gene. CDR3 bases: TGTGCCAGCAGCCAAGTCGGGACAGGTCGAAGCTACGAGCAGTACTTC. This encodes CASSQVGTGRSYEQYF.

The J gene is TRBJ2-1, the V gene TRBV7-6, with D possibly being TRBD1 (5 bases). The CDR3 spans 16 residues. Deletions cut 3 bases from V and 1 base from J, with 13 bases between. Germline assignment: CDR1 SGHVS and CDR2 FNYEAQ. The CDR3 DNA reads as TGTGCCAGCAGCTTGGCAGAACAGGTATCCTACAATGAGCAGTTCTTC. This encodes CASSLAEQVSYNEQFF.

The chain employs TRBV9 and TRBJ1-3; TRBD1 might be the D (6 bases). The CDR3 contains 18 residues. V lost 0 bases, J lost 1 base, and 17 bases lay in between. CDR1 is SGDLS and CDR2 is YYNGEE in the germline V gene. The CDR3 protein is CASSVDPRGGKSGNTIYF. Written as DNA, the CDR3 is TGTGCCAGCAGCGTAGACCCGCGAGGGGGAAAATCTGGAAACACCATATATTTT.

The V call is TRBV15, the J call TRBJ2-2, with D perhaps matching TRBD2 (6 bases). The CDR3 consists of 13 residues. Germline CDR1 is LNHNV and CDR2 is YYDKDF (reference sequence). V was cut by 5 bases and J by 5 bases, with 9 bases left in between. CDR3 DNA: TGTGCCACCAGCGTACGGGGGACCGGGGAGCTGTTTTTT. This gives the protein CATSVRGTGELFF.

The V call is TRBV11-1, the J call TRBJ2-1; TRBD2 matches 13 bases. Trimming removed 4 bases from V and 7 bases from J; junction bases left unmatched: 4. Germline V lookup: CDR1 SGHAT, CDR2 FQDESV (reference sequence). This CDR3 has 15 amino acids. CDR3 residues: CASSSGTSGDNEQFF. Written as DNA, the CDR3 is TGTGCCAGCAGCTCCGGGACTAGCGGGGATAATGAGCAGTTCTTC.

V and J are TRBV2 and TRBJ1-4, with D maybe TRBD1 (5 bases). V lost 7 bases and J lost 8, with 23 bases in between. In germline, CDR1 is SNHLY, CDR2 FYNNEI. There are 16 residues in the CDR3. Here the CDR3 reads CASINVAQGLHEKLFF. Here the CDR3 DNA reads TGTGCCAGCATTAACGTCGCTCAGGGTCTACACGAAAAACTGTTTTTT.

V usage is TRBV30 and J usage is TRBJ2-2; possibly TRBD2 for D (6 bases). CDR1 and CDR2 (germline): GTSNPN, SVGIG (reference sequence). There are 15 residues in the CDR3. Trimming left V 0 bases short and J 3 bases short, with 11 bases between. The CDR3 protein is CAWSVGGIHTGELFF. The CDR3 DNA reads TGTGCCTGGAGTGTTGGCGGGATTCACACCGGGGAGCTGTTTTTT.

V usage is TRBV30 and J usage is TRBJ1-2, with 11 bases identical to TRBD1. The CDR3 is 17 residues long. Losses at the gene ends were 3 bases for V and 6 bases for J; bases not matched to a gene: 15. The germline V gene has CDR1 GTSNPN and CDR2 SVGIG (reference sequence). The CDR3 loop is CAWSSGTGGNYWDGYTF. The CDR3, as DNA: TGTGCCTGGAGCTCCGGGACAGGGGGAAACTATTGGGATGGCTACACCTTC.

This chain connects TRBV11-2 to TRBJ1-1, with TRBD1 matching 7 bases. The CDR3 runs 14 residues. In germline, CDR1 is SGHAT, CDR2 FQNNGV. V was clipped by 5 bases and J by 7 bases; unmatched bases: 10. CDR3 nucleotides: TGTGCCAGCAGCCTGGGGACAGAGATATTTGAAGCTTTCTTT. It yields the protein CASSLGTEIFEAFF.

This rearrangement joins TRBV30 to TRBJ2-2, with TRBD1 matching 9 bases. The CDR3 contains 16 residues. The ends lost 2 bases at V and 10 bases at J; junction bases unmatched: 14. Germline assignment: CDR1 GTSNPN and CDR2 SVGIG (reference sequence). CDR3 DNA: TGTGCCTGGAGTCTCTCGGGACAGGGATCACTAATGGAGCTGTTTTTT. This encodes CAWSLSGQGSLMELFF.

The rearrangement links TRBV7-9 to TRBJ1-3; no firm D call. Between the trimmed V and J ends, which lost 3 bases and 4 bases, there was a span of 10 bases. The CDR3 contains 14 residues. CDR1 and CDR2 (germline): SEHNR, FQNEAQ (reference sequence). The CDR3 sequence: CASSLETLGNTIYF. In nucleotides, the CDR3 is TGTGCCAGCAGCTTGGAGACCCTCGGAAACACCATATATTTT. The full variable domain, with the rest looked up from reference TRBV7-9 and TRBJ1-3, is DTGVSQNPRHKITKRGQNVTFRCDPISEHNRLYWYRQTLGQGPEFLTYFQNEAQLEKSRLLSDRFSAERPKGSFSTLEIQRTEQGDSAMYLCASSLETLGNTIYFGEGSWLTVV.

The chain couples TRBV29-1 to TRBJ2-1, with TRBD2 matching 9 bases. The germline gives CDR1 SQVTM, CDR2 ANQGSEA. Unmatched junction bases numbered 10, after V lost 6 bases and J lost 7 bases. The CDR3 consists of 14 residues. CDR3 sequence (DNA): TGCAGCGTGGGTACCGAGCGGGAGGTAAATGAGCAGTTCTTC. Amino acid sequence: CSVGTEREVNEQFF.

In this sample, this clone turned up once. V gene TRBV5-5 combines with J gene TRBJ2-7; the D is unclear. V was cut by 0 bases and J by 2 bases, with 3 bases left in between. The CDR3 covers 12 residues. Germline CDR1 SGHKS, CDR2 YYEKEE (reference sequence). In nucleotides, the CDR3 is TGTGCCAGCAGCTTGGGCGCCTACGAGCAGTACTTC. Amino acid sequence: CASSLGAYEQYF. Variable domain in full (rest from reference TRBV5-5 and TRBJ2-7): DAGVTQSPTHLIKTRGQQVTLRCSPISGHKSVSWYQQVLGQGPQFIFQYYEKEERGRGNFPDRFSARQFPNYSSELNVNALLLGDSALYLCASSLGAYEQYFGPGTRLTVT.

The chain links TRBV7-6 to TRBJ2-3; no reliable D call. The CDR3 runs to 13 residues. CDR1 is SGHVS and CDR2 is FNYEAQ in the germline V gene. Trimming shortened V by 0 bases and J by 7 bases, and 8 bases separated the two germline ends. CDR3 protein: CASSLASLNTQYF. The DNA for the CDR3 is TGTGCCAGCAGCTTAGCATCCCTTAATACGCAGTATTTT. Filled out from reference TRBV7-6 and TRBJ2-3, the complete variable domain reads GAGVSQSPRYKVTKRGQDVALRCDPISGHVSLYWYRQALGQGPEFLTYFNYEAQQDKSGLPNDRFSAERPEGSISTLTIQRTEQRDSAMYRCASSLASLNTQYFGPGTRLTVL.

V gene TRBV28 combines with J gene TRBJ2-3, with TRBD1 matching over 7 bases. V lost 6 bases to trimming and J lost 1 base; unmatched junction nucleotides: 7. This CDR3 spans 15 amino acids. CDR1 is MDHEN and CDR2 is SYDVKM in the germline V gene. CDR3 protein: CASSLGGGRTDTQYF. For the CDR3, the DNA is TGTGCCAGCAGCCTAGGGGGCGGGCGCACAGATACGCAGTATTTT.

Only a few counts were recorded for this clone. This chain's CDR3 is CASSLQGGQIYEQYF. The CDR3 nucleotides read TGTGCCAGTAGTCTCCAAGGTGGACAGATCTACGAGCAGTACTTC. This chain uses TRBV19 with TRBJ2-7; perhaps TRBD1 as D (6 bases). V was clipped by 5 bases and J by 3 bases, with 17 bases between them. The germline CDR1 and CDR2 sequences are LNHDA and SQIVND (reference sequence). The CDR3 runs to 15 residues.

The J gene is TRBJ1-2, the V gene TRBV19; D is ambiguous. From germline, CDR1 is LNHDA and CDR2 SQIVND (reference sequence). The CDR3 spans 15 residues. Between the trimmed V and J ends, which lost 2 bases and 6 bases, there was a span of 16 bases. The CDR3 protein is CASSITATGGDGYTF. The CDR3 DNA reads as TGTGCCAGTAGTATAACGGCGACTGGAGGTGATGGCTACACCTTC.

The chain recombines TRBV5-1 with TRBJ2-3, with D possibly matching TRBD2 (6 bases). Looked up from germline, CDR1 is SGHRS and CDR2 is YFSETQ. CDR3 length: 15 amino acids. Deletions cut 4 bases from V and 3 bases from J, with 15 bases between. The CDR3 sequence: CASSPGLGGTDTQYF. CDR3 nucleotide sequence: TGCGCCAGCAGCCCTGGTTTGGGGGGAACAGATACGCAGTATTTT.